A selection of T cell receptor beta chains follows, all from one sample in a study of T cells in localized non-small cell lung cancer. Method: immunoSEQ multiplex PCR; TCRdb's copy keeps in-frame clones and lacks some. This sample has roughly 50,000 clones; approximately 80% occur once, and the top ten carry 15% to 20%. The source material was peripheral blood, sampled before any cancer treatment. All receptors come from a female donor aged 60 or older with stage II squamous cell lung carcinoma. The CDR3 runs from the conserved cysteine through the conserved F or W. The D gene is left open where the match is weak. For some rows the clone size is stated as once, few or many, or as a class when expanded; others skip it.

NA | NA | TRBJ1-1 | TRBV19 | TGTGCCACGTTAGACCATGTGAACACTGAAGCTTTCTTT | CATLDHVNTEAFF
NA | NA | TRBJ2-2 | TRBV2 | TGTGCCAGCAGCGTCTGGAGAGGGGGCGGGGAGCTGTTTTTT | CASSVWRGGGELFF
NA | NA | TRBJ1-1 | TRBV28 | TGTGCCAGCAGTTTGGGGGGACAAACGGGGACTGAAGCTTTCTTT | CASSLGGQTGTEAFF
NA | NA | TRBJ2-1 | TRBV29-1 | TGCAGCGTCGGTCAGGGGGGAAGGTACAATGAGCAGTTCTTC | CSVGQGGRYNEQFF
NA | NA | TRBJ1-6 | TRBV4-1 | TGCGCCAGCAGCCTCCAAGCGGGTCAGGGCAATTCACCCCTCCACTTT | CASSLQAGQGNSPLHF
NA | NA | TRBJ1-2 | TRBV6-5 | TGTGCCAGCAGTCAGGGGAACTATGGCTACACCTTC | CASSQGNYGYTF
NA | TRBD1 | TRBJ2-1 | TRBV28 | TGTGCCAGCAGTTCGGGACAGGGGGGGGCCTACAATGAGCAGTTCTTC | CASSSGQGGAYNEQFF
NA | NA | TRBJ1-1 | TRBV9 | TGTGCCAGCAGCGGGCCGAGGAGACGGTTGAACACTGAAGCTTTCTTT | CASSGPRRRLNTEAFF
NA | NA | TRBJ1-3 | TRBV6-5 | TGTGCCAGCAGACGGGGAATCGGTGGAAACACCATATATTTT | CASRRGIGGNTIYF
NA | NA | TRBJ1-3 | TRBV7-9 | TGTGCCAGCAGCTTCACCGGGACAAGAGTCTCTGGAAACACCATATATTTT | CASSFTGTRVSGNTIYF
NA | NA | TRBJ1-4 | TRBV5-6 | TGTGCCAGCAGGAGGCAGGGTGGTGAAAAACTGTTTTTT | CASRRQGGEKLFF
NA | TRBD1 | TRBJ1-2 | TRBV28 | TGTGCCAGCAGTTTGGGGGGACAGGGGAGGAATGGCTACACCTTC | CASSLGGQGRNGYTF
NA | NA | TRBJ2-1 | TRBV19 | TGTGCCAGTACTGTGGGGGCCGGGGGTAGCTCCTACAATGAGCAGTTCTTC | CASTVGAGGSSYNEQFF
NA | TRBD2 | TRBJ2-7 | TRBV2 | TGTGCCAGCAGATTGGGGGGAGCGGGGGCCTACGAGCAGTACTTC | CASRLGGAGAYEQYF
NA | TRBD1 | TRBJ2-2 | TRBV4-3 | TGCGCCAGCAGCCAATCGACCGGGACAGGGATCACCGGGGAGCTGTTTTTT | CASSQSTGTGITGELFF
NA | NA | TRBJ2-3 | TRBV7-3 | TGTGCCAGCAGACGTGGTATGGCAGCGACCTCAGATACGCAGTATTTT | CASRRGMAATSDTQYF
NA | TRBD1 | TRBJ2-5 | TRBV4-1 | TGCGCCAGCAGCCACTCCGGGACAGGGTCTGAAGAGACCCAGTACTTC | CASSHSGTGSEETQYF
NA | NA | TRBJ1-2 | TRBV10-3 | TGTGCCATCAGGCCGTGGGAAGGGGACTATGGCTACACCTTC | CAIRPWEGDYGYTF
NA | NA | TRBJ2-7 | TRBV2 | TGTGCCAGCAGTGAAACTCCCGACTACGAGCAGTACTTC | CASSETPDYEQYF
NA | TRBD1 | TRBJ2-1 | TRBV4-1 | TGCGCCAGCAGCCCCGTGGGACAGGCGAGCTCCTACAATGAGCAGTTCTTC | CASSPVGQASSYNEQFF
NA | NA | TRBJ2-7 | TRBV7-2 | TGTGCCAGCAGGAGAGGGCAGGGCCGGGAGCAGTACTTC | CASRRGQGREQYF
NA | NA | TRBJ2-7 | TRBV5-1 | TGCGCCAGCAGCTACGACGCTAGCTCCTACGAGCAGTACTTC | CASSYDASSYEQYF
once | TRBD2 | TRBJ2-2 | TRBV30 | TGTGCCTGGAGGCCCGGGAGGGGTAACACCGGGGAGCTGTTTTTT | CAWRPGRGNTGELFF
few | NA | TRBJ1-4 | TRBV7-3 | TGTGCCAGCAGCTTAGGAGCTAATGAAAAACTGTTTTTT | CASSLGANEKLFF
NA | NA | TRBJ1-1 | TRBV6-5 | TGTGCCAGCAGTTACTCGACAGTAATGAACACTGAAGCTTTCTTT | CASSYSTVMNTEAFF
few | TRBD1 | TRBJ2-2 | TRBV6-1 | TGTGCCAGCAGTGCATTACCCGGGACAGGGAACACCGGGGAGCTGTTTTTT | CASSALPGTGNTGELFF
NA | TRBD1 | TRBJ1-1 | TRBV13 | TGTGCCAGCAGCTTAGAACAGGGGGCAAGGGGTACTGAAGCTTTCTTT | CASSLEQGARGTEAFF
NA | NA | TRBJ2-5 | TRBV4-1 | TGCGCCAGCAGCCAAGATAGCAGGGAATCCCAAGAGACCCAGTACTTC | CASSQDSRESQETQYF
NA | NA | TRBJ1-2 | TRBV6-6 | TGTGCCAGCAGCCAGGCGGGCTACACCTTC | CASSQAGYTF
NA | NA | TRBJ2-4 | TRBV21-1 | TGTGCCAGCAGTCCGACTAGCGGGGGGCAAAACATTCAGTACTTC | CASSPTSGGQNIQYF
NA | NA | TRBJ1-1 | TRBV30 | TGTGCCTGGAGTGTATGGGTTTACACTGAAGCTTTCTTT | CAWSVWVYTEAFF
NA | NA | TRBJ1-2 | TRBV30 | TGTGCCTGGAGTGCCATTGGCTACACCTTC | CAWSAIGYTF
NA | NA | TRBJ1-2 | TRBV21-1 | TGTGCCAGCAGCAAAGCGATAGTAGGATACTATGGCTACACCTTC | CASSKAIVGYYGYTF
NA | NA | TRBJ1-4 | TRBV5-1 | TGCGCCAGCAGCTTTGGCCGCCAGGATGAAAAACTGTTTTTT | CASSFGRQDEKLFF
NA | TRBD1 | TRBJ2-1 | TRBV25-1 | TGTGCCAGCACTGCCGATACAGGGGCGAACAATGAGCAGTTCTTC | CASTADTGANNEQFF
NA | NA | TRBJ2-7 | TRBV5-4 | TGTGCCAGCAGCTTGGAGGCCACGGTTACTGGCGAGCAGTACTTC | CASSLEATVTGEQYF
NA | TRBD1 | TRBJ1-2 | TRBV2 | TGTGCCAGCAGTGAAAGGAGGGGACAGGGAAGGGGGAACTATGGCTACACCTTC | CASSERRGQGRGNYGYTF
NA | NA | TRBJ1-5 | TRBV5-1 | TGCGCCAGCAGCCCCGAGGGCGGGGGGCTCCATCAGCCCCAGCATTTT | CASSPEGGGLHQPQHF
NA | TRBD2 | TRBJ2-5 | TRBV9 | TGTGCCAGCAGCGTAGGAGTTCGGGAGGTAGAGACCCAGTACTTC | CASSVGVREVETQYF